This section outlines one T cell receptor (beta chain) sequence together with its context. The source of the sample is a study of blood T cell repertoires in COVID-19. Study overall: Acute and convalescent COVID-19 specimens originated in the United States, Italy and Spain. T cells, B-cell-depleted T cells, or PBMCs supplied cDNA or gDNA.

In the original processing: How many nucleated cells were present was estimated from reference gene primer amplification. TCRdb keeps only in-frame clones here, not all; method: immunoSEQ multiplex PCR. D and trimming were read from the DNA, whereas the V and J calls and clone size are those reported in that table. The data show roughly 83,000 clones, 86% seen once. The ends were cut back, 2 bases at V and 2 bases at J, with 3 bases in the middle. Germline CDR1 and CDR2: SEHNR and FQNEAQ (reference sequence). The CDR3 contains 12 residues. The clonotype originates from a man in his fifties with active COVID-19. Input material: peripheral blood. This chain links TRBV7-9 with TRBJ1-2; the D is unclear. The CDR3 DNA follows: TGTGCCAGCAGCTTACAAAACTATGGCTACACCTTC. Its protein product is CASSLQNYGYTF.